One sample yielded the 9 T cell receptor beta chains listed below, sequenced in a study of blood T cells in healthy people across ages. Through a sample-barcoded 5' primer and a J-beta primer mix, a second PCR was run for about 6 to 12 cycles. MiXCR was run by TCRdb on the 5' RACE reads, yielding one entry per CDR3 protein. The sample records roughly 2 million distinct CDR3 sequences, 40% to 55% being singletons. Sequenced material: blood. These receptors were taken from a woman aged 40 to 50 in good health.

This clonotype has just one count. The chain combines TRBV7-9 with TRBJ2-1; D unresolved. The CDR3 contains 11 residues. Looked up from germline, CDR1 is SEHNR and CDR2 is FQNEAQ (reference sequence). The V end lost 5 bases, the J end lost 9 bases, and 8 bases lay between the germline ends. In DNA form, the CDR3 reads TGTGCCAGCAGCCTGCCAGCTGAGCAGTTCTTC. This translates into CASSLPAEQFF.

This clonotype was seen more than once but under ten times. The chain employs TRBV28 and TRBJ1-2; D not resolved. There are 13 residues in the CDR3. The germline V gene encodes CDR1 MDHEN and CDR2 SYDVKM. V was cut by 8 bases and J by 3 bases, with 13 bases left in between. This chain's CDR3 is CASSSGVDYGYTF. The CDR3 nucleotides read TGTGCCAGCTCATCCGGAGTCGACTATGGCTACACCTTC.

The chain links TRBV7-8 to TRBJ2-1, with 7 bases lining up with TRBD1. Germline CDR1 SGHVS, CDR2 FQNEAQ. This CDR3 contains 16 residues. Unmatched junction bases numbered 8, after V lost 4 bases and J lost 2 bases. CDR3 region: CASSSRNQGAYNEQFF. The CDR3 region has the DNA TGTGCCAGCAGCTCAAGGAATCAGGGGGCCTACAATGAGCAGTTCTTC.

The rearrangement uses TRBV4-3 and TRBJ2-7; D uncertain. V was shortened by 1 base and J by 0 bases, with 10 bases between the two germline ends. The germline V gene has CDR1 LGHNA and CDR2 YSLEER. This CDR3 has 15 residues. Here the CDR3 DNA reads TGCGCCAGCAGCCAAGTGTTGGGAAGCTCCTACGAGCAGTACTTC. Protein: CASSQVLGSSYEQYF.

In DNA form, the CDR3 reads TGTGCCAGCACACAGGGGAGGTCGGGTAATTCACCCCTCCACTTT. Its protein product is CASTQGRSGNSPLHF. This chain uses TRBV2 with TRBJ1-6; the match to TRBD1 covers 7 bases. This CDR3 spans 15 amino acids. V was clipped by 7 bases and J by 6 bases; unmatched bases: 9. Per the germline V gene, CDR1 is SNHLY and CDR2 is FYNNEI.

In its sample, this clonotype was seen a few times. This rearrangement joins TRBV11-2 to TRBJ2-1, with 7 bases fitting TRBD2. Trimming at V came to 2 bases and at J to 5 bases, leaving 12 bases not matched to a gene. CDR1 is SGHAT, CDR2 FQNNGV, per germline. This CDR3 region has 17 residues. CDR3 nucleotide sequence: TGTGCCAGCAGCTTACCGCCCTGGCGGGGGTCTAACAATGAGCAGTTCTTC. It codes for CASSLPPWRGSNNEQFF.

V is TRBV12-3 or TRBV12-4 and J is TRBJ2-5; maybe TRBD1 (6 bases). The DNA end is a closer match to TRBJ2-7, so the J assignment may be wrong. This CDR3 has 14 amino acids. DNA of the CDR3: TGTGCCAGCAGTTTAGCCCGGACAGAGTCCGAGCAGTACTTC. This codes for CASSLARTESEQYF.

The DNA of the CDR3 is TGTGCCAGCAGCTTAGAAGGTAGCGGGGGGTCTTGGGAGACCCAGTACTTC. Translation gives CASSLEGSGGSWETQYF. The gene calls are TRBV7-2 and TRBJ2-5; 10 bases fit TRBD2. Germline CDR1 and CDR2: SGHTA and FQGNSA. The CDR3 covers 17 residues. Trimming at V came to 1 base and at J to 5 bases, leaving 10 bases not matched to a gene.

In its sample, this clonotype was seen a few times. The J gene is TRBJ2-5, the V gene TRBV27, with D perhaps TRBD2 (7 bases). CDR1 and CDR2 (germline): MNHEY, SMNVEV (reference sequence). The CDR3 spans 17 residues. V was shortened by 2 bases and J by 6 bases, with 22 bases between the two germline ends. The CDR3 spells CASSLGLGGGAVKTQYF. CDR3 in DNA: TGTGCCAGCAGTTTAGGCTTGGGAGGGGGGGCCGTGAAGACCCAGTACTTC.